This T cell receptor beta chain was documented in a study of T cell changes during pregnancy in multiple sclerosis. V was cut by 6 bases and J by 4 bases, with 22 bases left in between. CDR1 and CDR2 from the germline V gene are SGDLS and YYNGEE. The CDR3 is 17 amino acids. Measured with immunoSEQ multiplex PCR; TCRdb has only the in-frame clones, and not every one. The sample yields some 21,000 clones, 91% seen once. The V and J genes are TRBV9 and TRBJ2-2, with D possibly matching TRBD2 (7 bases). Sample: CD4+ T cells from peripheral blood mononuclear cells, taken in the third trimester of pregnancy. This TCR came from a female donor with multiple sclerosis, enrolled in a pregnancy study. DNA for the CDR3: TGTGCCAGCACCAAGGGGGGGCAGCTTTTATTCACCGGGGAGCTGTTTTTT. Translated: CASTKGGQLLFTGELFF.